This T cell receptor beta chain was documented in a study of blood T cell repertoires in COVID-19 (dated by TCRdb to 2018 to 2020). Some background on the complete study: Samples covering the acute and convalescent phases of COVID-19 were provided by collaborators in the United States, Italy and Spain. Where available, HLA class I and class II types were obtained from metadata supplied by the sample provider rather than from assay-based typing. A freely available public database, intended as a resource for researchers studying the immune response to SARS-CoV-2, is where the repertoires were released. Sample metadata almost always included a de-identified subject ID, COVID-19 status, age in years and sex. The prospective study material was composed of cDNA or gDNA derived from T cells, B-cell-depleted T cells, or PBMCs. Deeply sampled blood TCRbeta repertoires from subjects exposed to, actively infected with, or recovered from COVID-19 were included in the dataset. The samples were drawn from the first 160 participants of the ongoing ImmuneRACE study and from 1,254 subjects provided by 6 global collaborators.

Of note for this clone: Its antigen has not been determined. Per-nucleotide qualities are absent, and no much larger clonotype sits a single base away.

The junction shows trimming of 4 bases on V and 0 bases on J, plus 8 bases between the germline ends. The germline V gene (reference sequence) gives CDR1 as SGHNT and CDR2 as YYREEE. Inclusive of the bounding cysteine and phenylalanine, the CDR3 is 14 residues long. Just the 42-base CDR3 DNA is kept, in frame starting at base 1. TCRbeta CDR3 regions were amplified from genomic DNA using the immunoSEQ Assay, a bias-controlled multiplex PCR. Turning to the authors' computational methods: The number of nucleated cells in each sample was estimated from the amplification of reference gene primers within the assay. To quantify the absolute abundance of each unique TCRbeta CDR3 rearrangement, sequence reads were collapsed and filtered. For each sample, productive Simpson clonality was calculated as the square root of Simpson's diversity index across productive rearrangements. The clones in this table, taken by TCRdb from immuneACCESS, are in-frame only. Not every clone is retained; where verified, under half of the shortfall comes from an unresolved V gene, and the cause of the rest is unknown. V and J calls and clone size are as listed in that table; D and trimming were resolved from the DNA. The sample table shows around 250,000 clones, and 75% to 90% are seen once. The ten most abundant clones make up approximately 2% of the sample.

Participants in the prospective study were enrolled through a virtual design, were aged about 18 to 90 years, and lived in some 24 United States geographic areas. In the prospective study, cohorts were assigned on the basis of participant-reported clinical history obtained from a screening survey and a study questionnaire. Recovered participants in ImmuneRACE Cohort 3 were defined as having two consecutive negative NP/OP PCR tests, clearance from a healthcare professional, or resolution of symptoms. In the prospective study, whole blood, serum and a nasopharyngeal or oropharyngeal swab were collected from each participant by mobile phlebotomists. Additional blood draws and questionnaires over an approximately 2-month period could optionally be provided by prospective study participants. Blood samples from the prospective study were shipped frozen or at room temperature prior to DNA extraction.

Overall study outcomes, separate from this receptor: How much clinical and demographic metadata was included differed by source and by participant, and the metadata was provided uncurated.

Recombination linked TRBV5-4 to TRBJ1-3; TRBD1 is perhaps the D gene, given 5 matching bases. The TCR originated in a woman aged 50 to 65 who had recovered from COVID-19. Specimen: PBMCs or T cells enriched from blood (not recorded which). The CDR3 protein is CASSAGLSGNTIYF. The sequenced DNA: TGTGCCAGCAGCGCGGGACTCTCTGGAAACACCATATATTTT.